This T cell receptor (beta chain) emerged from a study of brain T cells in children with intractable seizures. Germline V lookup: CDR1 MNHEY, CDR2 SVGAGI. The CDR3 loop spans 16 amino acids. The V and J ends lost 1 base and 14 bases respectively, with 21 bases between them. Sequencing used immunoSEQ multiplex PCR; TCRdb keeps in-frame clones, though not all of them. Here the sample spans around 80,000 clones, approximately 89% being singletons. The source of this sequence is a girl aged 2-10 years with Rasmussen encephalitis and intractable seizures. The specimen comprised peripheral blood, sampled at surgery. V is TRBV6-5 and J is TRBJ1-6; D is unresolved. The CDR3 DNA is TGTGCCAGCAGTTACTTGCCTAAAAAAGGATCGGGAGCCCTCCACTTT. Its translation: CASSYLPKKGSGALHF.